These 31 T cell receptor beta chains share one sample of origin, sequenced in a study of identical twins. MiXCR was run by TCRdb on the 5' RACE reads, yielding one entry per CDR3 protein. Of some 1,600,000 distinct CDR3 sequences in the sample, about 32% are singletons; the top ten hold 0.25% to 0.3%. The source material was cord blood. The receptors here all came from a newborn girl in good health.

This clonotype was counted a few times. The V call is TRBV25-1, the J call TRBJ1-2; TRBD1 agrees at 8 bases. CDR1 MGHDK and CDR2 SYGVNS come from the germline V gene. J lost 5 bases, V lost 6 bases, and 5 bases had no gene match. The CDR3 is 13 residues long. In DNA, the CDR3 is TGTGCCAGCAGCCGGACAGGGAGATATGGCTACACCTTC. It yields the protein CASSRTGRYGYTF.

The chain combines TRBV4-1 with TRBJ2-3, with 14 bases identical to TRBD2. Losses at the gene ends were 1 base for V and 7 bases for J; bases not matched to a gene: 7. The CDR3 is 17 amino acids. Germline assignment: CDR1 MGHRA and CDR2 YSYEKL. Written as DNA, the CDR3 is TGCGCCAGCAGCCAAGTTGGGACTAGCGGGAGTCAGCATACGCAGTATTTT. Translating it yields CASSQVGTSGSQHTQYF.

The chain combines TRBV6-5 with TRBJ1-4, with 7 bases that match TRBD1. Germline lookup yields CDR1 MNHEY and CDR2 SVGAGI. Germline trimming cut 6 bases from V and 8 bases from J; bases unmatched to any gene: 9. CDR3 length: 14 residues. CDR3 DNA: TGTGCCAGCAGGAGTGGGACAGTAAAGGAAAAACTGTTTTTT. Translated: CASRSGTVKEKLFF.

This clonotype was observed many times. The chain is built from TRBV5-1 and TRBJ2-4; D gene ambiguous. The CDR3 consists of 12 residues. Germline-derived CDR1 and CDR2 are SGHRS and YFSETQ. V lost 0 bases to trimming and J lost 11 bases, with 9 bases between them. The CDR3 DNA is TGCGCCAGCAGCTTGGGGCAACACGTTCAGTACTTC. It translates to CASSLGQHVQYF.

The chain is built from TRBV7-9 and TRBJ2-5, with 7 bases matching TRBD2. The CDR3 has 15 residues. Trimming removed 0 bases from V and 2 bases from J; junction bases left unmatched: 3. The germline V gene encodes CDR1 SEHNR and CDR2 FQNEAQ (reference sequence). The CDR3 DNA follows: TGTGCCAGCAGCTTAGCGGGGACTACACAAGAGACCCAGTACTTC. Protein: CASSLAGTTQETQYF. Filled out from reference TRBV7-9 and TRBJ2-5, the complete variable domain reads DTGVSQNPRHKITKRGQNVTFRCDPISEHNRLYWYRQTLGQGPEFLTYFQNEAQLEKSRLLSDRFSAERPKGSFSTLEIQRTEQGDSAMYLCASSLAGTTQETQYFGPGTRLLVL.

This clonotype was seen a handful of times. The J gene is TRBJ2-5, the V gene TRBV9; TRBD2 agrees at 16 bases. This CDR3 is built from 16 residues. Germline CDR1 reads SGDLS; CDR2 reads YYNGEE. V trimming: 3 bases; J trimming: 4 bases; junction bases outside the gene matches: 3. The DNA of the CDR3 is TGTGCCAGCAGCGCGGGACTAGCGGGGGGGAGAGAGACCCAGTACTTC. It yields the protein CASSAGLAGGRETQYF.

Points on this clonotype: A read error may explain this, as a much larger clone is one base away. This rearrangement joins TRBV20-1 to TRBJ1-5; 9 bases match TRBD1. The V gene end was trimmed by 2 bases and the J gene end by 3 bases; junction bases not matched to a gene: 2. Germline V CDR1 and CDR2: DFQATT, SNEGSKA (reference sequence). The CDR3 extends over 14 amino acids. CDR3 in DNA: TGCAGTGCTAGATGGACAGGGGACAATCAGCCCCAGCATTTT. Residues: CSARWTGDNQPQHF.

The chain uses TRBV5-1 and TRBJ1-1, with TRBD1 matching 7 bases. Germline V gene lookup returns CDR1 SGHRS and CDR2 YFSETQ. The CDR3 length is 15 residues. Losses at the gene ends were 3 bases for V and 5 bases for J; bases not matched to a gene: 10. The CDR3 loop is CASSWRTGRGTEAFF. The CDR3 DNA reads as TGCGCCAGCAGCTGGAGGACAGGCAGGGGGACTGAAGCTTTCTTT.

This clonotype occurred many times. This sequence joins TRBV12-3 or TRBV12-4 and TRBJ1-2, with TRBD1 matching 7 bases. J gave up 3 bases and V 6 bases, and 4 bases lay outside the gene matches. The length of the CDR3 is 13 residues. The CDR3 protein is CASSSTGYYGYTF. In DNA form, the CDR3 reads TGTGCCAGCAGCTCGACAGGGTACTATGGCTACACCTTC.

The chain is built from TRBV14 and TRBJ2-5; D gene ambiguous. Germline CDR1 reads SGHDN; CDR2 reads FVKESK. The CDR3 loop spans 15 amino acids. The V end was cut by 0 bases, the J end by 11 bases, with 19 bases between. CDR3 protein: CASSQDDLISGEQYF. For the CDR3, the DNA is TGTGCCAGCAGCCAAGACGACCTGATTTCGGGTGAGCAGTACTTC.

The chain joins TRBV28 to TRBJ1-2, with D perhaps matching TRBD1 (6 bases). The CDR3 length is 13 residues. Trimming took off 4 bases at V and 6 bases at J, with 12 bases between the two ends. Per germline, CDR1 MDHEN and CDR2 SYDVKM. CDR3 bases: TGTGCCAGCAGTTCCGCCCACAGGGATGGCTACACCTTC. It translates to CASSSAHRDGYTF.

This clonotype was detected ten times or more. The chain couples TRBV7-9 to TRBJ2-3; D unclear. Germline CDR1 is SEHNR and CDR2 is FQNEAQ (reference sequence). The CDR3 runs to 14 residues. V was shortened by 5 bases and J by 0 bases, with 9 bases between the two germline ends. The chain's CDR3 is CASSPLTSTDTQYF. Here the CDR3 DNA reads TGTGCCAGCAGCCCCCTGACTAGCACAGATACGCAGTATTTT.

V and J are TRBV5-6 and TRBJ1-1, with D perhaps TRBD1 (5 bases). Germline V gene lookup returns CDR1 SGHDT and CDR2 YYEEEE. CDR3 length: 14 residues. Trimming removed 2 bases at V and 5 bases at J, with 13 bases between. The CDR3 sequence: CASSFAGEGTEAFF. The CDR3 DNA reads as TGTGCCAGCAGCTTTGCAGGTGAGGGGACTGAAGCTTTCTTT. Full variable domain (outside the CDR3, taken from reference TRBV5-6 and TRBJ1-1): DAGVTQSPTHLIKTRGQQVTLRCSPKSGHDTVSWYQQALGQGPQFIFQYYEEEERQRGNFPDRFSGHQFPNYSSELNVNALLLGDSALYLCASSFAGEGTEAFFGQGTRLTVV.

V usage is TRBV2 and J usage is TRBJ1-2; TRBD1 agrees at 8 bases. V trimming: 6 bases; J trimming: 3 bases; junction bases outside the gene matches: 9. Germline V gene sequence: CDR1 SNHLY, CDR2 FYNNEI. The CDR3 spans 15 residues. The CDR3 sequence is CASRDPDRVDYGYTF. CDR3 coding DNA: TGTGCCAGCAGAGACCCGGACAGGGTAGACTATGGCTACACCTTC.

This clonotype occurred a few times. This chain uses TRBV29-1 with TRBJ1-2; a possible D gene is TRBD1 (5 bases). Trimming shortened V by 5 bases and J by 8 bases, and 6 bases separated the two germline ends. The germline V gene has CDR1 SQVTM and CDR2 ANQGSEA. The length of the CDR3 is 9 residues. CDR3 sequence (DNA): TGCAGCGTTACAGGAGGCTACACCTTC. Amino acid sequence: CSVTGGYTF.

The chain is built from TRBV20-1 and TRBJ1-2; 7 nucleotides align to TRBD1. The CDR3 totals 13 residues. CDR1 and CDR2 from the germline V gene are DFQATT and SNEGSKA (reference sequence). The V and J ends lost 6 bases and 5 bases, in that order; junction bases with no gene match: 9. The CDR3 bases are TGCAGTGCCGACAGGGCAATCCTTTATGGCTACACCTTC. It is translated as CSADRAILYGYTF.

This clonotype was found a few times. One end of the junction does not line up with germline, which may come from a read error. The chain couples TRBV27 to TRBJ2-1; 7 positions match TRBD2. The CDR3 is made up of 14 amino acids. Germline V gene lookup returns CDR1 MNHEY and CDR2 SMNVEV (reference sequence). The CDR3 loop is CASCLGGGYNEQFF. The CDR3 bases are TGTGCCAGCTGTTTGGGCGGGGGCTACAATGAGCAGTTCTTC.

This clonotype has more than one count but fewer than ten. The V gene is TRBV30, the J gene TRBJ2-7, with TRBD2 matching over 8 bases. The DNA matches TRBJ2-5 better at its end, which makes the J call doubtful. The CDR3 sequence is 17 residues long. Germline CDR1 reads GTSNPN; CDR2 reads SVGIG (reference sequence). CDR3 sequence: CACGTRVNPLRGETQYF. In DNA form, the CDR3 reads TGTGCCTGCGGGACTAGGGTAAATCCTCTTCGTGGGGAGACCCAGTACTTC.

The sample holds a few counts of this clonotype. The CDR3 is CASSVGDQFQETQYF. For the CDR3, the DNA is TGTGCCAGCAGCGTAGGGGACCAATTCCAAGAGACCCAGTACTTC. This rearrangement joins TRBV9 to TRBJ2-5; D assignment may be TRBD1 or TRBD2 (5 bases each). V lost 0 bases and J 1 base, leaving 10 bases between the germline ends. The germline gives CDR1 SGDLS, CDR2 YYNGEE. The CDR3 has 15 amino acids.

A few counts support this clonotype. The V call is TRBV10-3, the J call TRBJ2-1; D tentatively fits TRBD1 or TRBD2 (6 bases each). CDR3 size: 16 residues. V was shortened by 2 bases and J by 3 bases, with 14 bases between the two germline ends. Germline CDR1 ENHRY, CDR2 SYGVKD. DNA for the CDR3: TGTGCCATCAGTGAGACCCGAGGGGGACTCTACAATGAGCAGTTCTTC. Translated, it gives CAISETRGGLYNEQFF.

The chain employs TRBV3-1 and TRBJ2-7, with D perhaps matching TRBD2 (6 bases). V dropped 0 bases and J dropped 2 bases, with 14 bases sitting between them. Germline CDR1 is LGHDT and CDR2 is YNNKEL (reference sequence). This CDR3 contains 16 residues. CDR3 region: CASSQDWRGDTYEQYF. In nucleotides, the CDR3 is TGTGCCAGCAGCCAAGATTGGCGGGGAGATACCTACGAGCAGTACTTC.

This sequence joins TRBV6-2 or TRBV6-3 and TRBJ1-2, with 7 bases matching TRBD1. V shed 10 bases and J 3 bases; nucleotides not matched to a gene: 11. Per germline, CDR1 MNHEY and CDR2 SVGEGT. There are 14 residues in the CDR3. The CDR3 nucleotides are TGTGCCACCGGACAGGCCGGGATCTACTATGGCTACACCTTC. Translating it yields CATGQAGIYYGYTF.

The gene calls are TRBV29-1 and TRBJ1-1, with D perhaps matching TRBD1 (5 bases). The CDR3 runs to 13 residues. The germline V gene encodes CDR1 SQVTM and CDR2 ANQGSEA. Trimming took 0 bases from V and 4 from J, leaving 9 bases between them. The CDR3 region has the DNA TGCAGCGTTGAAGATGGGACCTCCACTGAAGCTTTCTTT. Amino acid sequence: CSVEDGTSTEAFF.

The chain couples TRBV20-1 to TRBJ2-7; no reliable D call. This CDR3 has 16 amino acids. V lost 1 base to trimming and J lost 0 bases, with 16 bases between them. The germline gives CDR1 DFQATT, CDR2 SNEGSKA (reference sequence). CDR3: CSARVSPIRSSYEQYF. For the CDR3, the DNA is TGCAGTGCTAGAGTTTCCCCCATTCGGAGCTCCTACGAGCAGTACTTC.

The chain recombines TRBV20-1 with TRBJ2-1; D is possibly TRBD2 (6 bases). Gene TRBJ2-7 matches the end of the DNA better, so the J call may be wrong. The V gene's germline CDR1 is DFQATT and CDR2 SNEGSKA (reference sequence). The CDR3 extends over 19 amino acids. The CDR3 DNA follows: TGCAGTGCTAGAGTTAGGGGACTTATCATCACCCGCTCCTACAATGAGCAGTACTTC. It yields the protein CSARVRGLIITRSYNEQYF.

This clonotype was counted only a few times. CDR3 residues: CATSNEGNGYTF. As DNA, the CDR3 is TGTGCCACCAGTAACGAAGGGAATGGCTACACCTTC. The chain combines TRBV24-1 with TRBJ1-2, with no clear D. This CDR3 has 12 amino acids. The germline V gene encodes CDR1 KGHDR and CDR2 SFDVKD. V was trimmed by 6 bases and J by 6 bases, leaving 10 bases between them.

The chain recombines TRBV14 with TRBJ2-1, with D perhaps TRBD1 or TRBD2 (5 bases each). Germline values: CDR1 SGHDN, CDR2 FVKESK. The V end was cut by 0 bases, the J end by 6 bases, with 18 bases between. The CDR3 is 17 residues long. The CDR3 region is CASSQDWGTSGPNEQFF. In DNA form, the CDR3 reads TGTGCCAGCAGCCAAGATTGGGGGACCAGCGGACCCAATGAGCAGTTCTTC.

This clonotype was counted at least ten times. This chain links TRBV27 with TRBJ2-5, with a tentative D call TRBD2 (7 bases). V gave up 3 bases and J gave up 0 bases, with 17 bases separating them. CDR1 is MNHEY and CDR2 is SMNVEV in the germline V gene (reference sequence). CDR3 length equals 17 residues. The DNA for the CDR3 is TGTGCCAGCAGTTTTCGCGGGGGACATCGGTACCAAGAGACCCAGTACTTC. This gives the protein CASSFRGGHRYQETQYF.

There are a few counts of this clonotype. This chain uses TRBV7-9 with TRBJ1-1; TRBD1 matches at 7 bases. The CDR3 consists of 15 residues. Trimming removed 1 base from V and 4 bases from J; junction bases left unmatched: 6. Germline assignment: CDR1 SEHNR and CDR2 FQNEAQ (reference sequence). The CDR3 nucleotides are TGTGCCAGCAGCTTAGTTCGTCAGGGGGGCACTGAAGCTTTCTTT. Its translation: CASSLVRQGGTEAFF.

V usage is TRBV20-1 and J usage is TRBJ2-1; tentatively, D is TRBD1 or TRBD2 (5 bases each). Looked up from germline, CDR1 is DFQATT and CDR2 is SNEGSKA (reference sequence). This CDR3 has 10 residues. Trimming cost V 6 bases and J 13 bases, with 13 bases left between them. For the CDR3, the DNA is TGCAGTGCAGACACGGGGACCCAGTTCTTC. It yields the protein CSADTGTQFF.

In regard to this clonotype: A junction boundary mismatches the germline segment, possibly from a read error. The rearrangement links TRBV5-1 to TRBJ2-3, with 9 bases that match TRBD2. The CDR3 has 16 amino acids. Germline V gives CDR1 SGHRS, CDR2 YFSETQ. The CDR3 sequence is CASSRSAGGPSDAQYF. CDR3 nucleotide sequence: TGCGCCAGCAGCCGTAGTGCGGGAGGGCCGTCAGATGCGCAGTATTTT.